This TCR beta chain was recovered during a study of control samples from healthy donors and cancer patients. Trimming removed 5 bases at V and 10 bases at J, with 12 bases between. Germline CDR1 MGHDK, CDR2 SYGVNS. There are 13 residues in the CDR3. Using immunoSEQ multiplex PCR, the repertoire was profiled, and TCRdb retains in-frame clones only, with some absent. The data show more than 110,000 clones, roughly 92% seen once. This clonotype originated in a man younger than 45 in good health. The chain joins TRBV25-1 to TRBJ1-6; D is possibly TRBD1 (6 bases). Sequencing was done on a sample of blood. This CDR3 is CASSSTGKSPLHF. CDR3 sequence (DNA): TGTGCCAGCAGTAGCACAGGGAAGTCACCCCTCCACTTT.